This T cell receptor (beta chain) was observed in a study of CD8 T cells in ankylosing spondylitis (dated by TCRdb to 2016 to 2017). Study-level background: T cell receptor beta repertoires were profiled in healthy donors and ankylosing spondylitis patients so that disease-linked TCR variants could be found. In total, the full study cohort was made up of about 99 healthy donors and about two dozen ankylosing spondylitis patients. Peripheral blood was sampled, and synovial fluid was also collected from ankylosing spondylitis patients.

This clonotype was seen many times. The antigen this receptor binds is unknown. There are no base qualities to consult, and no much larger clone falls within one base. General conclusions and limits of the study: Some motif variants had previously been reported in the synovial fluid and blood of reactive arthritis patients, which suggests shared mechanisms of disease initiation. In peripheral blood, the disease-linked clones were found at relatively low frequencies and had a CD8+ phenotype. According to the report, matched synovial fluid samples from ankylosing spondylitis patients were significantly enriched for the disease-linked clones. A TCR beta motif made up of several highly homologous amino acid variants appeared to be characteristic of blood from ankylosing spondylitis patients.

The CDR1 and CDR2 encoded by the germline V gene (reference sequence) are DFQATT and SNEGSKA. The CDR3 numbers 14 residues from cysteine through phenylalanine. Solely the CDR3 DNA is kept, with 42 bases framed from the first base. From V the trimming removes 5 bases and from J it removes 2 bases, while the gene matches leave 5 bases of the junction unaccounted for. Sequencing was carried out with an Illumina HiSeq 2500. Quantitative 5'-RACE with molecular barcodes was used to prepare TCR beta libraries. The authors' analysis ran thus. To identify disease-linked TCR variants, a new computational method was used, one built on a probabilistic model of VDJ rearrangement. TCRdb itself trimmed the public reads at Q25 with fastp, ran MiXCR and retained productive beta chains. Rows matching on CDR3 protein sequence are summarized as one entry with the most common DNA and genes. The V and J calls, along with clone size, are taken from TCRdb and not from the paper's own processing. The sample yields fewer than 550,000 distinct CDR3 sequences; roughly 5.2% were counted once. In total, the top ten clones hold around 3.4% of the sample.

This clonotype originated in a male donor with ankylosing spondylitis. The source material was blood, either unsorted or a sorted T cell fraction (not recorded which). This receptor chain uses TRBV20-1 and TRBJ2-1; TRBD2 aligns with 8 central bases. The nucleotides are TGCAGTGCTTTTAGCGGGAACGCCTACAATGAGCAGTTCTTC. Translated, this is CSAFSGNAYNEQFF.